The clone carrying this T cell receptor (beta chain) was seen a few times. The antigen is unknown. PBMCs yielded sorted CD4+ and CD8+ T cells. The sequencing template was cDNA reverse transcribed from extracted RNA. The repertoire was sequenced with immunoSEQ multiplex PCR; TCRdb's copy has only in-frame clones and lacks some. The sample includes some 100,000 clones, approximately 60% seen only once; the top ten take 2.5% to 3.5%. This entry comes from a study of CD8+ T cells in alopecia areata. The germline gives CDR1 GTSNPN, CDR2 SVGIG (reference sequence). This CDR3 spans 16 amino acids. Trimming took 2 bases from V and 3 from J; bases not matched to a gene: 10. Study-level points and caveats: Among the cells sequenced in scalp samples are also the resident alphabeta T cells of normal skin.

The specimen was CD4+ T cells sorted from blood. V usage is TRBV30 and J usage is TRBJ1-5, with 7 bases aligning to TRBD1. This TCR was sampled from a human donor in good health. CDR3 bases: TGTGCCTGGAGTTCTTTTAACAGGGGTCACAATCAGCCCCAGCATTTT. This gives the protein CAWSSFNRGHNQPQHF.